The entry that follows covers one T cell receptor beta chain sequence. This sample was taken from a study of blood T cell repertoires in COVID-19. Across the study: Samples taken during acute and convalescent COVID-19 were collected in the United States, Italy and Spain.

Using immunoSEQ multiplex PCR, the repertoire was profiled, and TCRdb retains in-frame clones only, with some absent. Here the sample spans under 95,000 clones, roughly nine tenths being singletons. The length of the CDR3 is 14 residues. Germline assignment: CDR1 LGHDT and CDR2 YNNKEL (reference sequence). V was cut by 1 base and J by 5 bases, with 9 bases left in between. The rearrangement joins TRBV3-1 (or the pseudogene TRBV3-2) to TRBJ2-1; D remains ambiguous. Sequencing used peripheral blood. This receptor was obtained from a man aged 45-65 years with COVID-19, enrolled during active disease. CDR3 sequence reads: CASSQAGSHNEQFF. The DNA for the CDR3 is TGTGCCAGCAGCCAAGCCGGGTCCCACAATGAGCAGTTCTTC.